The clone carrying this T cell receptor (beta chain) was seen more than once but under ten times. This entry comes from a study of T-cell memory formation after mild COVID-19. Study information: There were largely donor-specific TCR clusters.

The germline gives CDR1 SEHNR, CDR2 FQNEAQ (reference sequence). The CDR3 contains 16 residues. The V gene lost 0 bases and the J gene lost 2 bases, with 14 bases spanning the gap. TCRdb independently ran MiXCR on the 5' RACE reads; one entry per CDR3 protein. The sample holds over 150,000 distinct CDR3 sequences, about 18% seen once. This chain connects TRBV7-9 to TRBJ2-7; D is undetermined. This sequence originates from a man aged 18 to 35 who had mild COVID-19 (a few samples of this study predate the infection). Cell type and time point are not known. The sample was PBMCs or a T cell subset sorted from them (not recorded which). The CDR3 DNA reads TGTGCCAGCAGCTTAGCGACCCCTTGGGCCCCCTACGAGCAGTACGTC. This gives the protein CASSLATPWAPYEQYV.